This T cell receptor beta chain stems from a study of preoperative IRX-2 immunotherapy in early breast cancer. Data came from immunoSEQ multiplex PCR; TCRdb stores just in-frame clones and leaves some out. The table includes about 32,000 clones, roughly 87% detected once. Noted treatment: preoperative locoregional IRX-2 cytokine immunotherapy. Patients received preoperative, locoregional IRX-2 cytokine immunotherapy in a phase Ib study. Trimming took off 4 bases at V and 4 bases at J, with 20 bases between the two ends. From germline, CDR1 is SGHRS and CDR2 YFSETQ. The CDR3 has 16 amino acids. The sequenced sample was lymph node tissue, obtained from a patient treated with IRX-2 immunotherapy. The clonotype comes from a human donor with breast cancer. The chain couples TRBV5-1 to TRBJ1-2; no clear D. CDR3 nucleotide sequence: TGCGCCAGCAGCCAAGACGGTGTAGGCAGGCTCTATGGCTACACCTTC. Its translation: CASSQDGVGRLYGYTF.